This T cell receptor beta chain was retrieved from a study of blood T cell repertoires in COVID-19. Overall study context: From T cells, B-cell-depleted T cells, or PBMCs came the material, which was cDNA or gDNA.

J was trimmed by 3 bases and V by 2 bases; bases with no gene match: 7. The CDR3 is 16 amino acids. The germline V gene encodes CDR1 KGHSH and CDR2 LQKENI. As processed by the authors: Reference gene primer amplification gave nucleated cell count estimates. TCRdb keeps only in-frame clones here, not all; method: immunoSEQ multiplex PCR. V and J calls and clone size come straight from that table; D and trimming were deduced from the DNA. This table holds about 260,000 clones, nearly 90% found once. The clonotype comes from a human donor in a cohort sampled during active COVID-19. The V and J genes are TRBV18 and TRBJ2-7; 10 positions match TRBD2. The sample taken for sequencing was peripheral blood. The CDR3 region has the DNA TGTGCCAGCTCACCAGGGTCGGCTAGCGGGAGCTACGAGCAGTACTTC. Protein sequence: CASSPGSASGSYEQYF.